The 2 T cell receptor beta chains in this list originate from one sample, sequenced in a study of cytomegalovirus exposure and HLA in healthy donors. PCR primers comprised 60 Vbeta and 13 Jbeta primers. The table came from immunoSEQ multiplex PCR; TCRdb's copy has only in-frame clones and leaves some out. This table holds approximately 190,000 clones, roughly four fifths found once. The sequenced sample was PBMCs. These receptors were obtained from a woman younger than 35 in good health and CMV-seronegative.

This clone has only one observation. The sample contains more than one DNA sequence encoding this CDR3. CDR3 in DNA: TGTGCCAGCAGCCTGTACTACGAGCAGTACTTC. This gives the protein CASSLYYEQYF. V and J are TRBV7-9 and TRBJ2-7; D not resolved. Germline V gives CDR1 SEHNR, CDR2 FQNEAQ (reference sequence). Trimming shortened V by 5 bases and J by 3 bases, and 5 bases separated the two germline ends. The CDR3 contains 11 residues.

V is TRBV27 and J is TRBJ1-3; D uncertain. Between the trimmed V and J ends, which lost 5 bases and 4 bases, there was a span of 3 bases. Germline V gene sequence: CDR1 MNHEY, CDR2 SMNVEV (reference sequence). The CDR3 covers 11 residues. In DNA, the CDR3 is TGTGCCAGCAGTCTCGGAAACACCATATATTTT. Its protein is CASSLGNTIYF.